A single sample gave rise to the 32 T cell receptor beta chains below, sequenced in a study of Ad26.COV2.S vaccination and SARS-CoV-2 variants (dated by TCRdb to about 2021). Preparation of the library involved the immunoSEQ multiplex PCR assay. TCRdb took over this immuneACCESS table, retaining in-frame rearrangements with V and J assigned. Such tables are incomplete; in checked studies, under half of the missing clones stem from an unresolved V gene, and the remainder is unexplained. Counted in this sample were a few hundred thousand clones; more than 75% of them appeared once. The ten largest clones represent more than 2.5% of the sample. The treatment or condition label here, explained by the study, means: around 19 received Ad26.COV2.S at low or high dose, single or two shots; about 5 received placebo; per-sample allocation not given. For vaccine and placebo recipients, repertoires were sequenced using samples collected on day 63 after the first injection.

This specimen consisted of peripheral blood, obtained in a trial of Ad26.COV2.S vaccine versus placebo. The receptors derive from a person between 18 and 65 years old who received the Ad26.COV2.S COVID-19 vaccine or a placebo.

V gene TRBV11-2 combines with J gene TRBJ2-1; perhaps TRBD2 as D (6 bases). Trimming shortened V by 3 bases and J by 4 bases, and 10 bases separated the two germline ends. The germline V gene has CDR1 SGHAT and CDR2 FQNNGV. There are 14 residues in the CDR3. CDR3 DNA sequence: TGTGCCAGCAGCTTTGGGGCGGGGTACAATGAGCAGTTCTTC. Translated, it gives CASSFGAGYNEQFF.

The rearrangement uses TRBV6-5 and TRBJ2-2, with a weak D call TRBD2 (5 bases). Germline V CDR1 and CDR2: MNHEY, SVGAGI. V lost 6 bases to trimming and J lost 0 bases, with 11 bases between them. This CDR3 comprises 15 residues. CDR3 in DNA: TGTGCCAGCAGGGAGAGCGGCGCGAACACCGGGGAGCTGTTTTTT. Its protein is CASRESGANTGELFF.

This sequence joins TRBV4-3 and TRBJ1-4; possibly TRBD1 for D (6 bases). Germline V gene sequence: CDR1 LGHNA, CDR2 YSLEER. The CDR3 extends over 16 amino acids. Trimming removed 4 bases from V and 2 bases from J, with 14 bases in between. For the CDR3, the DNA is TGCGCCAGCAGCCTCTATTGGGGGGCGACTAATGAAAAACTGTTTTTT. It is translated as CASSLYWGATNEKLFF.

This clone was recorded once. The gene calls are TRBV5-1 and TRBJ2-1; D is ambiguous. Germline V gives CDR1 SGHRS, CDR2 YFSETQ. Between the trimmed V and J ends, which lost 4 bases and 2 bases, there was a span of 13 bases. The CDR3 is 15 residues long. The DNA of the CDR3 is TGCGCCAGCAGCCCCCCGGATCCTACCTACAATGAGCAGTTCTTC. Translation gives CASSPPDPTYNEQFF.

The table lists this clone with a few counts. The gene calls are TRBV5-5 and TRBJ2-3, with D possibly TRBD1 on 6 matching bases. The ends were cut back, 8 bases at V and 2 bases at J, with 21 bases in the middle. Germline V CDR1 and CDR2: SGHKS, YYEKEE (reference sequence). The CDR3 has 16 residues. The CDR3 region is CARDVEDSRHTDTQYF. CDR3 in DNA: TGTGCCAGGGATGTTGAGGACAGCCGACACACAGATACGCAGTATTTT.

V gene TRBV5-4 combines with J gene TRBJ2-2; TRBD2 aligns across 9 bases. Germline V lookup: CDR1 SGHNT, CDR2 YYREEE (reference sequence). The V segment lost 0 bases and the J segment 3 bases; nucleotides outside the gene matches: 6. This CDR3 has 17 amino acids. CDR3 in amino acids: CASSLGVSGSYTGELFF. The CDR3 DNA reads as TGTGCCAGCAGCTTGGGGGTTAGCGGGAGTTACACCGGGGAGCTGTTTTTT.

V and J are TRBV5-1 and TRBJ2-2, with 7 bases that match TRBD2. This CDR3 comprises 13 residues. Trimming at V came to 4 bases and at J to 4 bases, leaving 1 base not matched to a gene. CDR1 and CDR2 (germline): SGHRS, YFSETQ. CDR3 DNA sequence: TGCGCCAGCAGCGGCGGGAGCACCGGGGAGCTGTTTTTT. This sequence encodes CASSGGSTGELFF.

The rearrangement uses TRBV29-1 and TRBJ1-4; D is perhaps TRBD1 (5 bases). The CDR3 covers 15 residues. Germline CDR1 SQVTM, CDR2 ANQGSEA. V was clipped by 1 base and J by 7 bases, with 16 bases between them. This CDR3 reads CSVEGVGGGGEKLFF. The CDR3 bases are TGCAGCGTTGAAGGAGTGGGGGGAGGCGGTGAAAAACTGTTTTTT.

J is TRBJ2-1 and V is TRBV25-1; possible D gene TRBD1, 6 bases. Germline CDR1 MGHDK, CDR2 SYGVNS. Trimming shortened V by 4 bases and J by 6 bases, and 10 bases separated the two germline ends. The CDR3 consists of 13 residues. The CDR3 reads CASSGARGNEQFF. The CDR3 coding sequence is TGTGCCAGCAGTGGGGCCAGGGGCAATGAGCAGTTCTTC.

The chain couples TRBV6-1 to TRBJ1-6; D unclear. Germline V gene data show CDR1 as MNHNS and CDR2 as SASEGT. There are 15 residues in the CDR3. V was pared by 1 base and J by 8 bases, with 12 bases between. The CDR3 nucleotides read TGTGCCAGCAGTGAAGGAACTCAGAGTTATTCACCCCTCCACTTT. Encoded protein: CASSEGTQSYSPLHF.

V is TRBV5-6 and J is TRBJ1-2; no definite D call. Germline-derived CDR1 and CDR2 are SGHDT and YYEEEE. This CDR3 spans 11 amino acids. Trimming took 2 bases from V and 7 from J, leaving 6 bases between them. The chain's CDR3 is CASSLFGGYTF. As DNA, the CDR3 is TGTGCCAGCAGCTTATTCGGTGGCTACACCTTC.

This chain uses TRBV7-2 with TRBJ2-6, with D perhaps matching TRBD2 (5 bases). The CDR3 sequence is 17 residues long. Germline CDR1 reads SGHTA; CDR2 reads FQGNSA. V was clipped by 2 bases and J by 4 bases, with 15 bases between them. The CDR3 sequence: CASSLKKWTGGANVLTF. The CDR3 DNA reads as TGTGCCAGCAGCTTAAAGAAGTGGACTGGAGGGGCCAACGTCCTGACTTTC.

V usage is TRBV6-5 and J usage is TRBJ2-1; tentative D call: TRBD2 (6 bases). With 6 bases removed from V and 8 bases from J, the gap between germline ends came to 14 bases. The CDR3 is 13 residues long. Germline loops: CDR1 MNHEY, CDR2 SVGAGI. The CDR3 protein is CASSPETRYEQFF. The CDR3 region has the DNA TGTGCCAGCAGCCCCGAGACTAGGTATGAGCAGTTCTTC.

The V and J genes are TRBV5-4 and TRBJ1-6; unclear D gene. The germline V and J ends were trimmed by 3 bases and 9 bases, with 16 bases remaining between them. CDR1 SGHNT and CDR2 YYREEE come from the germline V gene (reference sequence). The CDR3 contains 15 residues. In DNA form, the CDR3 reads TGTGCCAGCAGCTCCTCCCAGCGGGTGGGTTCACCCCTCCACTTT. This codes for CASSSSQRVGSPLHF.

The V call is TRBV6-5, the J call TRBJ1-6; D remains unclear. Germline V gives CDR1 MNHEY, CDR2 SVGAGI. V lost 2 bases and J lost 7, with 9 bases in between. The CDR3 has 14 amino acids. As DNA, the CDR3 is TGTGCCAGCAGTTACGCGGTCTTGAATTCACCCCTCCACTTT. Protein sequence: CASSYAVLNSPLHF.

This chain connects TRBV7-9 to TRBJ1-1, with D perhaps matching TRBD1 (6 bases). V was clipped by 3 bases and J by 2 bases, with 10 bases between them. Germline values: CDR1 SEHNR, CDR2 FQNEAQ (reference sequence). The CDR3 runs to 14 residues. The CDR3 nucleotides are TGTGCCAGCAGCTTTCCAGGGGAAAACACTGAAGCTTTCTTT. Translating gives CASSFPGENTEAFF.

CDR3 nucleotide sequence: TGTGCCATCAGTGACCTCGGGGAGCAGTACTTC. This encodes CAISDLGEQYF. The rearrangement joins TRBV10-3 to TRBJ2-7; D is undetermined. This CDR3 has 11 residues. V lost 3 bases and J lost 7, with 7 bases in between. The germline gives CDR1 ENHRY, CDR2 SYGVKD.

This clone appeared once. The genes are TRBV7-2 and TRBJ2-7; the match to TRBD1 covers 10 bases. The CDR3 covers 15 residues. CDR1 is SGHTA and CDR2 is FQGNSA in the germline V gene. The V segment lost 5 bases and the J segment 5 bases; nucleotides outside the gene matches: 9. The DNA for the CDR3 is TGTGCCAGCAGCCGTAGGACAGGGGGTAAAAACGAGCAGTACTTC. This encodes CASSRRTGGKNEQYF.

This chain joins TRBV27 and TRBJ2-5; weak D call: TRBD2 (7 bases). CDR1 is MNHEY and CDR2 is SMNVEV in the germline V gene (reference sequence). This CDR3 is 13 amino acids long. The V end lost 7 bases, the J end lost 5 bases, and 14 bases lay between the germline ends. DNA for the CDR3: TGTGCCAGCACCAACAGGGAGGGGGAGACCCAGTACTTC. Translation gives CASTNREGETQYF.

The V gene is TRBV4-3, the J gene TRBJ1-1; D is unclear. The V end was cut by 3 bases, the J end by 0 bases, with 11 bases between. The germline CDR1 and CDR2 sequences are LGHNA and YSLEER. The CDR3 totals 15 residues. CDR3 amino acids: CASSQGFIVNTEAFF. The CDR3 nucleotides read TGCGCCAGCAGCCAGGGGTTTATTGTGAACACTGAAGCTTTCTTT.

This rearrangement joins TRBV19 to TRBJ1-2, with 9 bases that match TRBD1. Per germline, CDR1 LNHDA and CDR2 SQIVND (reference sequence). J gave up 2 bases and V 5 bases, and 9 bases lay outside the gene matches. There are 16 residues in the CDR3. CDR3 in DNA: TGTGCCAGTAGTTACCTCAGAGGACAGGGGAACTATGGCTACACCTTC. It encodes CASSYLRGQGNYGYTF.

The chain couples TRBV5-1 to TRBJ1-2, with 11 bases matching TRBD1. V lost 4 bases and J lost 6; bases outside the gene matches: 5. In germline, CDR1 is SGHRS, CDR2 YFSETQ. The CDR3 has 14 residues. This chain's CDR3 is CASSRTGQGDGYTF. For the CDR3, the DNA is TGCGCCAGCAGCCGGACGGGACAGGGGGATGGCTACACCTTC.

The chain couples TRBV5-1 to TRBJ2-7, with unresolved D. This CDR3 comprises 15 residues. V lost 1 base, J lost 10 bases, and 21 bases lay in between. Germline V gene sequence: CDR1 SGHRS, CDR2 YFSETQ. This CDR3 reads CASSLHESQLQEQYF. The CDR3 DNA is TGCGCCAGCAGCTTGCACGAGAGCCAGCTCCAGGAACAGTACTTC.

The J gene is TRBJ1-1, the V gene TRBV12-5; D perhaps matches TRBD1 (6 bases). The germline gives CDR1 LGHNT, CDR2 FRNRAP. The germline V and J ends were trimmed by 0 bases and 1 base, with 15 bases remaining between them. This CDR3 is built from 17 residues. CDR3 coding DNA: TGTGCTAGTGGTTTGGTTTCGGGGGCTCAGGGGAACACTGAAGCTTTCTTT. This sequence encodes CASGLVSGAQGNTEAFF.

V and J are TRBV5-1 and TRBJ1-5; 7 positions match TRBD1. With 4 bases clipped from V and 7 bases from J, the junction kept 8 bases outside the gene matches. CDR1 SGHRS and CDR2 YFSETQ come from the germline V gene. This CDR3 comprises 14 residues. The DNA of the CDR3 is TGCGCCAGCAGCCCCGGGACAGTAAACCAGCCCCAGCATTTT. Its protein is CASSPGTVNQPQHF.

A single count supports this clone. The J gene is TRBJ1-6, the V gene TRBV3-1 (or the pseudogene TRBV3-2); D is undetermined. The CDR3 totals 14 residues. Trimming cost V 3 bases and J 0 bases, with 3 bases left between them. The germline CDR1 and CDR2 sequences are LGHDT and YNNKEL (reference sequence). The CDR3 DNA reads TGTGCCAGCAGCCAGAGCTCCTATAATTCACCCCTCCACTTT. As protein: CASSQSSYNSPLHF.

This sequence joins TRBV2 and TRBJ1-2; D possibly corresponds to TRBD1 (6 bases). The V end was cut by 6 bases, the J end by 6 bases, with 14 bases between. The germline gives CDR1 SNHLY, CDR2 FYNNEI. The CDR3 sequence is 13 residues long. The CDR3 region is CASRIGGGDGYTF. In DNA, the CDR3 is TGTGCCAGCAGAATAGGGGGGGGCGATGGCTACACCTTC.

The chain is built from TRBV7-2 and TRBJ1-2; TRBD1 aligns across 8 bases. Unmatched junction bases numbered 10, after V lost 5 bases and J lost 5 bases. CDR1 is SGHTA, CDR2 FQGNSA, per germline. The CDR3 is 15 residues long. The CDR3 loop reads CASSPQGATSYGYTF. The CDR3 DNA reads TGTGCCAGCAGCCCCCAGGGGGCGACGAGTTATGGCTACACCTTC.

V is TRBV11-2 and J is TRBJ1-2, with no clear D. CDR1 and CDR2 from the germline V gene are SGHAT and FQNNGV. The CDR3 consists of 13 residues. V dropped 1 base and J dropped 8 bases, with 11 bases sitting between them. The CDR3: CASSLVGLQGYTF. CDR3 coding DNA: TGTGCCAGCAGCTTAGTAGGCTTACAGGGCTACACCTTC.

V is TRBV5-1 and J is TRBJ2-5, with 7 nucleotides matching TRBD1. V was pared by 5 bases and J by 5 bases, with 6 bases of the junction left unmatched. Germline CDR1 reads SGHRS; CDR2 reads YFSETQ. CDR3 length equals 13 residues. CDR3: CASRSQGVETQYF. The DNA of the CDR3 is TGCGCCAGCAGGTCCCAGGGGGTCGAGACCCAGTACTTC.

The chain employs TRBV20-1 and TRBJ2-1; D might be TRBD2 (7 bases). This CDR3 region has 17 residues. The germline V gene encodes CDR1 DFQATT and CDR2 SNEGSKA (reference sequence). Trimming left V 3 bases short and J 6 bases short, with 24 bases between. The CDR3 DNA sequence: TGCAGTGCTAGTAGTAGCCACTTAAGGGGGGGGCGCAATGAGCAGTTCTTC. Residues: CSASSSHLRGGRNEQFF.

Notes on this clone: Compared with germline, one end of the junction differs, possibly owing to a read error. V gene TRBV5-6 combines with J gene TRBJ2-7; 9 bases are shared with TRBD1. The V gene's germline CDR1 is SGHDT and CDR2 YYEEEE. This CDR3 region has 15 residues. The CDR3 region is CASSLAGTGIGGIQF. DNA for the CDR3: TGTGCCAGCAGCTTGGCCGGGACAGGGATAGGGGGAATTCAATTC.